This is a list of T cell receptor beta chains from one sample in a study of blood T cell repertoires in COVID-19. Data came from immunoSEQ multiplex PCR; TCRdb stores just in-frame clones and leaves some out. The data show approximately 69,000 clones, around 81% seen once. Sequencing was done on a sample of peripheral blood. Every receptor here comes from an older woman with acute or convalescent COVID-19. Both conserved end residues are part of each CDR3. A D gene is named only where the DNA matches it firmly. Size is omitted from some rows. Given values are once, few, many or a class for expanded clones.

CDR3nt: TGTGCCAGCACGGGGAGGACCTACGAGCAGTACTTC
CDR3aa: CASTGRTYEQYF
d_gene: NA
j_gene: TRBJ2-7
v_gene: TRBV6-5
abundance: NA

CDR3nt: TGTGCCAGCTCACCACCGTCGGATAGAGGCAAAAACATTCAGTACTTC
CDR3aa: CASSPPSDRGKNIQYF
d_gene: NA
j_gene: TRBJ2-4
v_gene: TRBV18
abundance: NA

CDR3nt: TGTGCCAGCTCACCAGTGGAGCTATCTGGAAACACCATATATTTT
CDR3aa: CASSPVELSGNTIYF
d_gene: NA
j_gene: TRBJ1-3
v_gene: TRBV18
abundance: NA

CDR3nt: TGTGCCAGCAGCCCTTCCAGGGTCCCTGAAGCTTTCTTT
CDR3aa: CASSPSRVPEAFF
d_gene: NA
j_gene: TRBJ1-1
v_gene: TRBV9
abundance: NA

CDR3nt: TGTGCCAGTAAAAGCGGTTACTCCACAGATACGCAGTATTTT
CDR3aa: CASKSGYSTDTQYF
d_gene: NA
j_gene: TRBJ2-3
v_gene: TRBV19
abundance: NA

CDR3nt: TGTGCCAGCAGCCTCACAGGGTACGAGCAGTACTTC
CDR3aa: CASSLTGYEQYF
d_gene: NA
j_gene: TRBJ2-7
v_gene: TRBV28
abundance: NA

CDR3nt: TGTGCCAGCAGGCTGACTAGCGGGAGGTACGAGCAGTACTTC
CDR3aa: CASRLTSGRYEQYF
d_gene: TRBD2
j_gene: TRBJ2-7
v_gene: TRBV6-1
abundance: NA

CDR3nt: TGTGCCAGCAGTCGGCGGATGAACACTGAAGCTTTCTTT
CDR3aa: CASSRRMNTEAFF
d_gene: NA
j_gene: TRBJ1-1
v_gene: TRBV28
abundance: NA

CDR3nt: TGTGCCAGCAGCCAAGATGGACAGAATCAGCCCCAGCATTTT
CDR3aa: CASSQDGQNQPQHF
d_gene: NA
j_gene: TRBJ1-5
v_gene: TRBV4-2
abundance: NA

CDR3nt: TGCGCCAGCAGCCAAGATCGGGGTAGCGGAGCCGGAGAGACCCAGTACTTC
CDR3aa: CASSQDRGSGAGETQYF
d_gene: NA
j_gene: TRBJ2-5
v_gene: TRBV4-1
abundance: NA

CDR3nt: TGTGCCAGCAGCATGGGACAGACGATCTATGGCTACACCTTC
CDR3aa: CASSMGQTIYGYTF
d_gene: TRBD1
j_gene: TRBJ1-2
v_gene: TRBV5-6
abundance: NA

CDR3nt: TGTGCCAGCAGCTTGGGGACAGTTAATGAAAAACTGTTTTTT
CDR3aa: CASSLGTVNEKLFF
d_gene: NA
j_gene: TRBJ1-4
v_gene: TRBV5-6
abundance: many

CDR3nt: TGTGCCAGCAGCCTAACCAACAGAGCTTTCTTT
CDR3aa: CASSLTNRAFF
d_gene: NA
j_gene: TRBJ1-1
v_gene: TRBV7-9
abundance: NA

CDR3nt: TGTGCCAGTAGCCACAGAACTAGCGGGAGTTTTGAGCAGTTCTTC
CDR3aa: CASSHRTSGSFEQFF
d_gene: TRBD2
j_gene: TRBJ2-1
v_gene: TRBV19
abundance: NA

CDR3nt: TGTGCCAGCAGGTTAGCGGGAGGGCGGGCAGATACGCAGTATTTT
CDR3aa: CASRLAGGRADTQYF
d_gene: TRBD2
j_gene: TRBJ2-3
v_gene: TRBV2
abundance: NA

CDR3nt: TGTGCCAGCAGTTCCCCTTGGCAGGGTCTGGCTGGGGCCAACGTCCTGACTTTC
CDR3aa: CASSSPWQGLAGANVLTF
d_gene: NA
j_gene: TRBJ2-6
v_gene: TRBV6-2/TRBV6-3
abundance: NA

CDR3nt: TGCGCCAGCAGCTTCACGGGAACTAATGAAAAACTGTTTTTT
CDR3aa: CASSFTGTNEKLFF
d_gene: NA
j_gene: TRBJ1-4
v_gene: TRBV5-1
abundance: NA

CDR3nt: TGTGCCTGGACCCCTGCGGTCGGCACTGAAGCTTTCTTT
CDR3aa: CAWTPAVGTEAFF
d_gene: NA
j_gene: TRBJ1-1
v_gene: TRBV30
abundance: NA

CDR3nt: TGCGCCAGCAGCCCCGGCGGTCGGGGAGACACTGAAGCTTTCTTT
CDR3aa: CASSPGGRGDTEAFF
d_gene: NA
j_gene: TRBJ1-1
v_gene: TRBV5-1
abundance: NA

CDR3nt: TGTGCCAGCAGTTTAGGAGCAGGGAGGGTCACTGAAGCTTTCTTT
CDR3aa: CASSLGAGRVTEAFF
d_gene: NA
j_gene: TRBJ1-1
v_gene: TRBV28
abundance: NA

CDR3nt: TGTGCCAGCAGCCGCGCACTGAAACGGGGGACGCCCGGACTAGCGGGAGACGAGCAGTACTTC
CDR3aa: CASSRALKRGTPGLAGDEQYF
d_gene: TRBD2
j_gene: TRBJ2-7
v_gene: TRBV13
abundance: NA

CDR3nt: TGTGCCAGCAGCGTATCCGGGACAGGGTATGGCTACACCTTC
CDR3aa: CASSVSGTGYGYTF
d_gene: TRBD1
j_gene: TRBJ1-2
v_gene: TRBV9
abundance: NA

CDR3nt: TGTGCCATCAGTGAAGGGGGATTCACCGGGGAGCTGTTTTTT
CDR3aa: CAISEGGFTGELFF
d_gene: NA
j_gene: TRBJ2-2
v_gene: TRBV10-3
abundance: NA

CDR3nt: TGTGCCAGCAGTTTATCGAACAGGGGGCTGGATGGCTACACCTTC
CDR3aa: CASSLSNRGLDGYTF
d_gene: TRBD1
j_gene: TRBJ1-2
v_gene: TRBV27
abundance: NA

CDR3nt: TGTGCCAGCAGTTCGGGCCTGCGGGGCAATCAGCCCCAGCATTTT
CDR3aa: CASSSGLRGNQPQHF
d_gene: NA
j_gene: TRBJ1-5
v_gene: TRBV6-5
abundance: NA

CDR3nt: TGTGCCAGCAGCGTAGCAGGAGGGAGGATGGTCGAGCAGTACTTC
CDR3aa: CASSVAGGRMVEQYF
d_gene: NA
j_gene: TRBJ2-7
v_gene: TRBV9
abundance: NA

CDR3nt: TGTGCCAGCAGCCTGTGGGGGAGGCGGTACACCGGGGAGCTGTTTTTT
CDR3aa: CASSLWGRRYTGELFF
d_gene: NA
j_gene: TRBJ2-2
v_gene: TRBV7-6
abundance: NA

CDR3nt: TGTGCCAGCAGCCTCGGACAGGGGGGGCCGACCCAGTACTTC
CDR3aa: CASSLGQGGPTQYF
d_gene: TRBD1
j_gene: TRBJ2-5
v_gene: TRBV7-9
abundance: once